This T cell receptor (beta chain) emerged from a study of blood T cell repertoires in COVID-19. About the study: Researchers got acute and convalescent COVID-19 samples from the United States, Italy and Spain.

Between the trimmed V and J ends, which lost 2 bases and 0 bases, there was a span of 10 bases. From germline, CDR1 is KGHSH and CDR2 LQKENI. The CDR3 contains 15 residues. Seattle's enrolled individuals joined amid active infection and were then monitored longitudinally. In the authors' workflow: Amplification of reference gene primers provided the estimated nucleated cell counts. Clones were sequenced by immunoSEQ multiplex PCR, and TCRdb holds only the in-frame ones, with some missing. The V and J calls and clone size come from that table; D and trimming were worked out from the DNA. The sample has about 250,000 clones, about nine tenths seen once. Only a few counts were recorded for this clone.

Source material: peripheral blood. This clonotype was obtained from a woman aged 30 to 39 with COVID-19, enrolled during active disease. The gene calls are TRBV18 and TRBJ1-1; the D is unclear. CDR3 sequence reads: CASSPSLTMNTEAFF. The CDR3 DNA reads as TGTGCCAGCTCACCAAGCCTTACCATGAACACTGAAGCTTTCTTT.